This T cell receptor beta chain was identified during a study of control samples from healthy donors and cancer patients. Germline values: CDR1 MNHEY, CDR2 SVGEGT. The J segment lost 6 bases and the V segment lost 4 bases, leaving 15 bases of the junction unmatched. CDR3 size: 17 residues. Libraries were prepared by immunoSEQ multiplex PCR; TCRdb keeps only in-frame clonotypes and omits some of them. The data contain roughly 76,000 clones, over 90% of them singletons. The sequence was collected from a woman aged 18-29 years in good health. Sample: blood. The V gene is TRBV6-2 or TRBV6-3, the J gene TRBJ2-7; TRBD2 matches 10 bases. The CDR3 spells CASSFGLADYPTIEQYF. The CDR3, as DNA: TGTGCCAGCAGTTTTGGACTAGCGGACTACCCAACCATCGAGCAGTACTTC.